This TCR beta chain appears in the sequencing data of a study of cytomegalovirus exposure and HLA in healthy donors. Study summary: Earlier results showed 90 million to 130 million unique TCR beta sequences derived from around 170 million T cells.

The study ran its PCR with 60 Vbeta and 13 Jbeta primers. Generated by immunoSEQ multiplex PCR, the TCRdb table keeps only in-frame clones and is missing some. The sample carries 250,000 to 300,000 clones, 92% recorded once. The V and J ends lost 4 bases and 4 bases respectively, with 15 bases between them. Per the germline V gene, CDR1 is SGHRS and CDR2 is YFSETQ. CDR3 length: 15 amino acids. Findings and limits, study-wide: Researchers reported that a few CMV-associated chains were confirmed in vitro as CMV antigen-specific.

As for this clone: Its cognate antigen is unknown.

The sequence came from a girl aged 2 to 10 in good health and CMV-seronegative. This rearrangement joins TRBV5-1 to TRBJ1-3; D perhaps matches TRBD1 (6 bases). Sequencing input: PBMCs. CDR3 region: CASSLSGGRGNTIYF. CDR3 nucleotide sequence: TGCGCCAGCAGCCTTAGCGGGGGGCGCGGAAACACCATATATTTT.